The following is a T cell receptor (beta chain) sequence with its context. Only a few counts were recorded for this clone. This receptor's antigen is unknown. Within one base of it there is no much larger clone, and no base qualities were kept. Each collaborating institution followed its own protocols to collect whole blood in K2EDTA tubes. For TCRbeta analysis, collaborators shipped samples in one of three forms: frozen whole blood, isolated PBMCs, or DNA extracted from either of those sample types. This sample is part of a study of blood T cell repertoires in COVID-19 (dated by TCRdb to the early 2020s). In the study overall: The collaborator samples originated in the United States, Italy and Spain and spanned the acute and convalescent phases of COVID-19. The material from the prospective study consisted of cDNA or gDNA derived from T cells, B-cell-depleted T cells, or PBMCs. Subjects who had been exposed to COVID-19, were actively infected with it, or had recovered from it provided the deeply sampled blood TCRbeta repertoires that made up the dataset. A freely available public database, intended as a resource for researchers studying the immune response to SARS-CoV-2, is where the repertoires were released. Samples came from the ongoing ImmuneRACE study (first 160 participants) plus 1,254 subjects from 6 global collaborators. Sample metadata almost always included a de-identified subject ID, COVID-19 status, age in years and sex. Where available, HLA class I and class II types were obtained from metadata supplied by the sample provider rather than from assay-based typing.

The CDR3 sequence holds 15 residues, the cysteine and phenylalanine included. Just the 45-base CDR3 DNA is kept, in frame starting at base 1. V is trimmed back by 7 bases and J by 5 bases, and the junction contains 12 bases that no gene match accounts for. In the germline V gene, CDR1 corresponds to MDHEN and CDR2 to SYDVKM. TCRbeta CDR3 regions were amplified from genomic DNA by means of the immunoSEQ Assay, a bias-controlled multiplex PCR. Processing in the source paper ran as follows. The number of nucleated cells in each sample was estimated by amplification of reference gene primers within the assay. Sequence reads were collapsed and filtered to measure the absolute abundance of every unique TCRbeta CDR3 rearrangement. For each sample, productive Simpson clonality was calculated as the square root of Simpson's diversity index across productive rearrangements. TCRdb obtained this table from immuneACCESS and retained in-frame rearrangements with V and J assigned. These tables miss some clones; where compared with another copy, unresolved V genes account for less than half of the shortfall, and the remainder is unexplained. V, J and clone size are those of that table, while D and trimming were read from the DNA. In all, the sample holds 55,000 to 80,000 clones, and roughly 81% of those were seen once. The ten largest clones take up 9.2% of the sample.

Beyond this particular receptor, the publication reports: The amount of clinical and demographic metadata varied by source and participant and was provided uncurated.

The rearrangement combines TRBV28 with TRBJ2-7, and 9 junction bases match TRBD1. Sequencing was performed on peripheral blood. The sequence was obtained from a human donor in a cohort sampled during active COVID-19. The DNA sequence is TGTGCCAGCAACCCGACGGGACAGGGAAAAGACGAGCAGTACTTC. This encodes CASNPTGQGKDEQYF.